The clone carrying this TCR beta chain was observed many times. CDR3 size: 14 residues. V shed 3 bases and J shed 5 bases, with 12 bases lying between them. Germline V gene data show CDR1 as WNHNN and CDR2 as SYGVQD (reference sequence). For amplifying TCRs, the PCR ran for approximately 21 cycles with Phusion, which was used together with a constant-region primer and the adapter on the V primers. TCRdb ran MiXCR on the reads and lists one entry per CDR3 protein. The repertoire holds tens of thousands of distinct CDR3 sequences, with approximately 31% as singletons. The time point was: after trial treatment. Stated treatment: LDRT plus nivolumab, ipilimumab, low-dose cyclophosphamide and aspirin (RACIN trial). Patients eligible had advanced solid tumors without tumor-infiltrating lymphocytes. This sample was included in a study of low-dose radiotherapy and immunotherapy resistance in tumors. Study context: Dosing of intravenous cyclophosphamide at 200 mg/m2 occurred every two weeks and took place one day prior to radiation and immunotherapy.

This receptor was taken from a male donor with rectosigmoid adenocarcinoma. This chain uses TRBV10-1 with TRBJ2-3; D is perhaps TRBD1 or TRBD2 (5 bases each). The source was PBMCs, collected after low-dose radiotherapy plus immunotherapy. This chain's CDR3 is CASSERGRGDTQYF. The CDR3 DNA reads TGCGCCAGCAGTGAACGGGGCCGGGGAGATACGCAGTATTTT.